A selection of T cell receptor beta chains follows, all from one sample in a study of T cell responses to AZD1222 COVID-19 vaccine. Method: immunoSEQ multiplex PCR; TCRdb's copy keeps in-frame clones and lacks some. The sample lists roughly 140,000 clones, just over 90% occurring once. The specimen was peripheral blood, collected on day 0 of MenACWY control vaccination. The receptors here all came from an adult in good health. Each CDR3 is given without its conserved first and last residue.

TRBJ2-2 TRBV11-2 ASSLGGNTGELF
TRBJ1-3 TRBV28 ASSFRGGGNTIY
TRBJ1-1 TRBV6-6 ASSYSGRDRGTEAF
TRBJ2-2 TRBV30 ASSRQGNTGELF
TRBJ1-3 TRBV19 ASSPPGQYSGNTIY
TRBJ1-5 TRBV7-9 ASSLDHQPQH
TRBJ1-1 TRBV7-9 ASMAGTMNTEAF
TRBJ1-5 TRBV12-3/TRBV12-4 ASSFSGQPQH
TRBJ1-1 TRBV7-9 ASSPPLAPIVF
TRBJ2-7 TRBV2 ASSELVTSYEQY
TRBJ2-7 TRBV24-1 ATSDRSSYEQY
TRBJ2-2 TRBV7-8 AGPEGRGGELF
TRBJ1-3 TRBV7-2 ASSPGGSGNTIY
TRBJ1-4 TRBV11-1 ASSEGTVNEKLF
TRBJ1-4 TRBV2 ASSGVAGVF
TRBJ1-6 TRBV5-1 ASSGDADRDQSPLH
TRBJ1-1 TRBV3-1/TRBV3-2 ASSQGGTERSEAF
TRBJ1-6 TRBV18 ASSPSRAGNSAPLH
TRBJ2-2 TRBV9 ASSVVVGSNTGELF
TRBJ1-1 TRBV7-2 ASSLRVITPNTEAF
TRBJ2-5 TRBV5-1 ASSSDRREGQETQY
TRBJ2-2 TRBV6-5 ASSITGAAGELF
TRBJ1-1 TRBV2 ASAIRENTEAF
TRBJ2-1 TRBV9 ASSVVDSNEQF
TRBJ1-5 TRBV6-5 ASSSGGSQPQH
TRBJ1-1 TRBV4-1 ASRAPGANTEAF
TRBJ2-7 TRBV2 ASSATGGAGYEQY
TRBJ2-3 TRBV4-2 ASSQDPNLAGGTDTQY
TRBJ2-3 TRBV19 ASSIEGGQY
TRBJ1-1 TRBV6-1 ASSEAAPPTEAF
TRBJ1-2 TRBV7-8 ASTLDAFPRGYT
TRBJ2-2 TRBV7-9 ASSATGELF
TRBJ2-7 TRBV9 ASSVTSGTDEQY
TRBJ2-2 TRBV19 ASSMSKNTGELF
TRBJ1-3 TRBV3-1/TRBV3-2 ASSPTGTSGNTIY
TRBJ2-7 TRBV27 ASGHLSYEQY
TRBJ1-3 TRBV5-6 ASSRGREGTIY
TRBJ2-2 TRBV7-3 ASSLGNTGELF
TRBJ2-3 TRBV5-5 ASSWDRGTDTQY
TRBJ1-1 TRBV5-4 ASSTRDANTEAF
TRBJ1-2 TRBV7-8 ASSWTGVSNSGYT